This T cell receptor (beta chain) came from a study of blood T cells in healthy people across ages. Germline V gene data show CDR1 as SGHVS and CDR2 as FNYEAQ. Trimming removed 3 bases from V and 8 bases from J, with 11 bases in between. The CDR3 extends over 13 amino acids. No fewer than 7 million PBMCs went into each sample. For the second PCR, which ran for about 7 to 12 cycles, a sample-barcoded 5' primer and a J-beta primer mix were used. From the 5' RACE reads, TCRdb called clonotypes with MiXCR, one entry per CDR3 protein. The data hold about 1,400,000 distinct CDR3 sequences, with 59% observed a single time.

The chain combines TRBV7-6 with TRBJ2-1; D remains ambiguous. This TCR was sampled from a man younger than 35 in good health. The sample consisted of blood. The CDR3 loop is CASSFHPFHEQFF. The CDR3 nucleotides are TGTGCCAGCAGCTTTCACCCCTTCCATGAGCAGTTCTTC.